This record looks at one T cell receptor (beta chain) sequence and its context. Antigen specificity is unknown. These data come from a study of glioma-infiltrating T cells. The iRepertoire nested amplicon-rescue multiplex PCR amplified TCR alpha and beta CDR3s from RNA. TCRdb reanalysed the multiplex PCR reads using MiXCR and keeps one entry per CDR3 protein. The sample includes about 140,000 distinct CDR3 sequences, approximately 40% of them seen just once. The ends lost 0 bases at V and 15 bases at J; junction bases unmatched: 7. The CDR3 totals 12 residues. Germline V CDR1 and CDR2: DFQATT, SNEGSKA (reference sequence). Study-wide results and limits: Tissue and blood shared very few CDR3 sequences. Above-expected tissue-blood divergence occurred in all gliomas, most in low-grade ones.

V gene TRBV20-1 combines with J gene TRBJ2-1; TRBD2 matches at 8 bases. Sequencing was performed on glioma tissue, nonneoplastic brain tissue, or PBMCs (not recorded which). The TCR sequence derives from a human donor with low-grade glioma or glioblastoma, undergoing nonglioma brain surgery, or in good health (not recorded which). The CDR3: CSARDFLAGSFF. In DNA, the CDR3 is TGCAGTGCTAGAGATTTCCTAGCGGGCTCGTTCTTC.